The clone carrying this T cell receptor beta chain was counted a few times. Its antigen is not known. TCRdb reprocessed the reads with MiXCR, giving one entry per CDR3 protein. The data show 200,000 to 250,000 distinct CDR3 sequences, with roughly 22% seen just once and about 20% held by the top ten. These data are taken from a study of T cell repertoires in cytomegalovirus infection. Across the whole study: Public signatures in TCR beta pointed to CMV infection and matching HLA type.

Germline lookup yields CDR1 SGHDN and CDR2 FVKESK. CDR3 length: 16 amino acids. Germline trimming cut 3 bases from V and 0 bases from J; bases unmatched to any gene: 2. Points from the study as a whole: Across the ex vivo response, the dominant clonotypes were HLA-C-restricted CMV-specific TCR beta clonotypes. Public TCR beta family frequency separated CMV-and-HLA carriers, including in an independent cohort.

Sample: CD8+ T cells from PBMCs. The gene calls are TRBV14 and TRBJ1-6, with TRBD1 matching 7 bases. This receptor was taken from a human donor in good health (CMV status not recorded). Some clones in this sample may be carry-over from other donors' samples. The CDR3 reads CASSQGQSSYNSPLHF. The CDR3 DNA is TGTGCCAGCAGCCAGGGACAGAGCTCCTATAATTCACCCCTCCACTTT.